What follows describes a single TCR beta chain. Its antigen remains unknown. The data derive from a study of cytomegalovirus exposure and HLA in healthy donors. Germline V CDR1 and CDR2: GTSNPN, SVGIG (reference sequence). V lost 1 base and J lost 9, with 13 bases in between. The CDR3 contains 13 residues. General study results and limits: Specificity for CMV antigens was confirmed in vitro for three of the CMV-associated chains.

The PCR had 60 Vbeta and 13 Jbeta primers. Generated by immunoSEQ multiplex PCR, the TCRdb table keeps only in-frame clones and is missing some. The sample has about 130,000 clones; over 60% are singletons. Sequenced: PBMCs. The chain uses TRBV30 and TRBJ1-5; D perhaps matches TRBD1 (5 bases). This clonotype originated in a man aged 45-65 years in good health and CMV-seronegative. In DNA, the CDR3 is TGTGCCTGGAGTGGGTCACAGGATGGGCCCCAGCATTTT. Residues: CAWSGSQDGPQHF.